This T cell receptor beta chain was found in a study of neurological immune-mediated disorders. This clonotype was detected many times. This CDR3 region has 12 residues. Trimming took 5 bases from V and 4 from J, leaving 7 bases between them. The germline CDR1 and CDR2 sequences are KGHDR and SFDVKD. TCRdb itself ran the 5' RACE reads through MiXCR, one entry per CDR3 protein. Of fewer than 55,000 distinct CDR3 sequences in the sample, more than 8% are singletons; the top ten hold about 1.6%. Time point given: longitudinal time-point 1 (baseline). V gene TRBV24-1 combines with J gene TRBJ1-1; D is unresolved. The clonotype comes from a woman aged 40-49 years in good health. Sequenced input: PBMCs. The CDR3 DNA is TGTGCCACCAGTGTAGCCGGCACTGAAGCTTTCTTT. Translation: CATSVAGTEAFF.